There are many counts of the clone carrying this T cell receptor beta chain. The data were taken from a study of neurological immune-mediated disorders. This CDR3 spans 11 amino acids. Germline V gene data show CDR1 as MRHNA and CDR2 as SNTAGT. Between the trimmed V and J ends, which lost 8 bases and 6 bases, there was a span of 8 bases. A single record per CDR3 protein comes from TCRdb applying MiXCR to the 5' RACE reads. This table has roughly 66,000 distinct CDR3 sequences, roughly 4.5% appearing once. Sequencing input: PBMCs. The sequence was collected from a woman in her 70s with multiple sclerosis. J is TRBJ2-1 and V is TRBV6-4; D uncertain. The CDR3 bases are TGTGCCAGCGGTTACCTCAATGAGCAGTTCTTC. Translating it yields CASGYLNEQFF.